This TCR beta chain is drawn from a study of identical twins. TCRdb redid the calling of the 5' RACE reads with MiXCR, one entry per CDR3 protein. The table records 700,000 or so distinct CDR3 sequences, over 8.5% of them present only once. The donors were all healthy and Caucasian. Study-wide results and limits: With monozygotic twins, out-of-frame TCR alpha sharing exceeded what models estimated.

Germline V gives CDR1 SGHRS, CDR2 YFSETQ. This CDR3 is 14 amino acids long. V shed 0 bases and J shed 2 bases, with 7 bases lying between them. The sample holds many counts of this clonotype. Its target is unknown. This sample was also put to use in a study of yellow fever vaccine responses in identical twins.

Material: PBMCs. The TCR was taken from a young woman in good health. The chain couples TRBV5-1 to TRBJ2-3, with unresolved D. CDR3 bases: TGCGCCAGCAGCTTGGGGTCAAACACAGATACGCAGTATTTT. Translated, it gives CASSLGSNTDTQYF.